Below, 3 T cell receptor beta chains from the same sample are listed, as sequenced in a study of blood T cell repertoires in COVID-19. Data came from immunoSEQ multiplex PCR; TCRdb stores just in-frame clones and leaves some out. The sample carries 180,000 or so clones, roughly 84% recorded once. Sequencing was done on a sample of peripheral blood. These receptors were obtained from a woman in her thirties or forties with COVID-19, enrolled during active disease.

The chain links TRBV15 to TRBJ1-1; D is uncertain. This CDR3 contains 13 residues. Germline V CDR1 and CDR2: LNHNV, YYDKDF (reference sequence). V was clipped by 2 bases and J by 3 bases, with 7 bases between them. The CDR3 nucleotides are TGTGCCACCAGCAGAAAGCCGGACACTGAAGCTTTCTTT. This translates into CATSRKPDTEAFF.

This chain links TRBV28 with TRBJ2-7, with D possibly being TRBD1 (6 bases). The germline V gene encodes CDR1 MDHEN and CDR2 SYDVKM. CDR3 length equals 15 residues. Trimming left V 6 bases short and J 3 bases short, with 18 bases between. CDR3 nucleotides: TGTGCCAGCAGACCGATCGGGACAATTGACTACGAGCAGTACTTC. Protein sequence: CASRPIGTIDYEQYF.

V and J are TRBV19 and TRBJ2-5; D remains ambiguous. CDR1 LNHDA and CDR2 SQIVND come from the germline V gene (reference sequence). V lost 5 bases, J lost 1 base, and 8 bases lay in between. The CDR3 runs 13 residues. The CDR3 region is CASSFHSQETQYF. CDR3 nucleotides: TGTGCCAGTAGTTTCCATTCCCAAGAGACCCAGTACTTC.